The 4 T cell receptor beta chains given below trace back to one sample, sequenced in a study of blood T cell repertoires in COVID-19. Measured with immunoSEQ multiplex PCR; TCRdb has only the in-frame clones, and not every one. In the table there are 25,000 to 30,000 clones, 85% to 90% of which are singletons. What was sequenced was peripheral blood. These receptors all come from a human donor in a cohort sampled during active COVID-19.

V gene TRBV7-2 combines with J gene TRBJ1-4; D gene unclear. Trimming took off 1 base at V and 8 bases at J, with 14 bases between the two ends. Germline assignment: CDR1 SGHTA and CDR2 FQGNSA. The CDR3 is made up of 15 amino acids. The CDR3 reads CASSLDGQDWEKLFF. In DNA, the CDR3 is TGTGCCAGCAGCTTAGATGGGCAGGATTGGGAAAAACTGTTTTTT.

The chain combines TRBV6-5 with TRBJ1-3; 7 bases agree with TRBD1. The CDR3 sequence is 14 residues long. V was clipped by 7 bases and J by 9 bases; unmatched bases: 12. CDR1 and CDR2 from the germline V gene are MNHEY and SVGAGI. As DNA, the CDR3 is TGTGCCAGCATCGTGGACAGGTCGGGTACCACCATATATTTT. It yields the protein CASIVDRSGTTIYF.

The chain recombines TRBV6-6 with TRBJ1-5; 7 bases are shared with TRBD1. This CDR3 has 12 residues. V gave up 4 bases and J gave up 9 bases; unmatched junction bases: 3. From germline, CDR1 is MNHNY and CDR2 SVGAGI (reference sequence). The CDR3 region is CASSSPGGPQHF. As DNA, the CDR3 is TGTGCCAGCAGTTCGCCAGGGGGGCCCCAGCATTTT.

This clone has just one count. The chain has TRBV5-4 and TRBJ2-1, with 7 nucleotides matching TRBD2. CDR3 length equals 16 residues. The germline V gene encodes CDR1 SGHNT and CDR2 YYREEE (reference sequence). V dropped 0 bases and J dropped 2; count of bases not matched to a gene: 5. The CDR3 sequence: CASSLVVGRTYNEQFF. The DNA for the CDR3 is TGTGCCAGCAGCTTGGTAGTCGGGAGGACCTACAATGAGCAGTTCTTC.